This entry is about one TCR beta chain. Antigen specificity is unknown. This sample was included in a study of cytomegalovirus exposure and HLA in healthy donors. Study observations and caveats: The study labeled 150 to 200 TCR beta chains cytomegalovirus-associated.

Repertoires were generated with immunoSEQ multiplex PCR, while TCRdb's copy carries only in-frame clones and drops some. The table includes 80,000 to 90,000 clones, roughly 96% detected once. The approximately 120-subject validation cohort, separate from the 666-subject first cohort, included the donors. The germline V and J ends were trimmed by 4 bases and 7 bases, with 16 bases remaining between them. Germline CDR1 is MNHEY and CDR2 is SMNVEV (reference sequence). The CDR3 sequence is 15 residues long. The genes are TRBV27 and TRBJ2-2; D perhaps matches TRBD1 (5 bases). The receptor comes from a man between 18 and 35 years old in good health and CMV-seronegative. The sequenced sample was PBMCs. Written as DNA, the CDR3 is TGTGCCAGCAGTTGGCTCCAGGGAAGGGGCGGGGAGCTGTTTTTT. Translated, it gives CASSWLQGRGGELFF.